One and the same sample provided the 29 T cell receptor beta chains below, sequenced in a study of T cells and Merkel cell carcinoma outcomes. Assay: immunoSEQ multiplex PCR; the TCRdb copy retains only in-frame clones and omits some. The sample yields under 20,000 clones, over 75% seen once. The source material was tumor tissue from Merkel cell carcinoma. These receptors were obtained from a human donor with Merkel cell carcinoma.

This rearrangement joins TRBV5-6 to TRBJ2-1; unclear D gene. V was pared by 1 base and J by 6 bases, with 8 bases between. The CDR3 spans 13 residues. Germline assignment: CDR1 SGHDT and CDR2 YYEEEE. CDR3 nucleotide sequence: TGTGCCAGCAGCTTGATACCGATCAATGAGCAGTTCTTC. Protein: CASSLIPINEQFF.

CDR3 in amino acids: CSVWMKGGQFF. Here the CDR3 DNA reads TGCAGCGTTTGGATGAAAGGAGGGCAGTTCTTC. The rearrangement joins TRBV29-1 to TRBJ2-1; tentatively, D is TRBD2 (5 bases). Trimming stripped 5 bases from V and 12 bases from J, with 14 bases between. There are 11 residues in the CDR3. CDR1 SQVTM and CDR2 ANQGSEA come from the germline V gene.

The chain couples TRBV18 to TRBJ2-7; TRBD2 agrees at 15 bases. The CDR3 sequence is 17 residues long. V gave up 3 bases and J gave up 3 bases; unmatched junction bases: 6. CDR1 and CDR2 from the germline V gene are KGHSH and LQKENI. CDR3 loop: CASSPVGLAGGSYEQYF. The CDR3 DNA follows: TGTGCCAGCTCACCGGTAGGACTAGCGGGGGGGAGCTACGAGCAGTACTTC.

With respect to this clone: An end of the junction differs from the germline gene, which may be a read error. The V and J genes are TRBV5-6 and TRBJ2-5; 15 nucleotides align to TRBD2. The CDR3 spans 15 residues. Germline CDR1 reads SGHDT; CDR2 reads YYEEEE. Here the CDR3 reads CVSSLGTSGRETQYF. The CDR3 DNA is TGTGTCAGCAGCTTGGGGACTAGCGGGAGGGAGACCCAGTACTTC.

Only a few counts were recorded for this clone. V usage is TRBV15 and J usage is TRBJ1-2; D call uncertain. Trimming left V 5 bases short and J 0 bases short, with 10 bases between. Germline assignment: CDR1 LNHNV and CDR2 YYDKDF (reference sequence). This CDR3 has 14 residues. This CDR3 is CATSPSVANYGYTF. The CDR3 DNA follows: TGTGCCACCAGCCCTTCCGTAGCTAACTATGGCTACACCTTC.

The V and J genes are TRBV10-3 and TRBJ1-2; 8 positions agree with TRBD1. The germline V gene has CDR1 ENHRY and CDR2 SYGVKD. The CDR3 contains 15 residues. Losses at the gene ends were 0 bases for V and 8 bases for J; bases not matched to a gene: 8. The CDR3 DNA follows: TGTGCCATCAGTGAGTCAGGACAGGGAGGTGGCGGCTACACCTTC. Its protein is CAISESGQGGGGYTF.

CDR3 nucleotide sequence: TGTGCCAGCAGTTTATATGGGGGCGTTGGTGCTTTCTTT. This gives the protein CASSLYGGVGAFF. The V call is TRBV27, the J call TRBJ1-1; a weak D match, TRBD1 (6 bases). CDR1 MNHEY and CDR2 SMNVEV come from the germline V gene (reference sequence). Trimming stripped 1 base from V and 11 bases from J, with 14 bases between. The CDR3 has 13 amino acids.

The chain couples TRBV15 to TRBJ2-3; perhaps TRBD2 as D (7 bases). Germline lookup yields CDR1 LNHNV and CDR2 YYDKDF (reference sequence). Trimming stripped 1 base from V and 1 base from J, with 18 bases between. The CDR3 has 18 amino acids. CDR3 in amino acids: CATSRVGGRARGTDTQYF. In DNA, the CDR3 is TGTGCCACCAGCAGAGTAGGGGGGAGGGCCCGGGGCACAGATACGCAGTATTTT. Variable domain in full (rest from reference TRBV15 and TRBJ2-3): DAMVIQNPRYQVTQFGKPVTLSCSQTLNHNVMYWYQQKSSQAPKLLFHYYDKDFNNEADTPDNFQSRRPNTSFCFLDIRSPGLGDTAMYLCATSRVGGRARGTDTQYFGPGTRLTVL.

The chain links TRBV7-8 to TRBJ2-7; D uncertain. V gave up 8 bases and J gave up 2 bases, with 7 bases separating them. Per germline, CDR1 SGHVS and CDR2 FQNEAQ. The CDR3 is made up of 11 amino acids. The CDR3: CASSTTYEQYF. CDR3 DNA: TGTGCCAGCTCCACAACCTACGAGCAGTACTTC.

The V call is TRBV7-9, the J call TRBJ1-2; maybe TRBD1 (5 bases). Germline values: CDR1 SEHNR, CDR2 FQNEAQ (reference sequence). The CDR3 is 14 amino acids. V gave up 6 bases and J gave up 5 bases, with 16 bases separating them. CDR3 residues: CASRDSVGGYGYTF. CDR3 bases: TGTGCCAGCAGAGACAGCGTTGGAGGGTATGGCTACACCTTC.

The chain's CDR3 is CASSVDGTASSYNSPLHF. In DNA, the CDR3 is TGTGCCAGCAGCGTAGACGGGACTGCAAGCTCCTATAATTCACCCCTCCACTTT. The chain links TRBV7-9 to TRBJ1-6, with D maybe TRBD1 (5 bases). Germline V gene lookup returns CDR1 SEHNR and CDR2 FQNEAQ (reference sequence). The CDR3 has 18 residues. Deletions cut 5 bases from V and 0 bases from J, with 17 bases between.

The chain joins TRBV5-4 to TRBJ2-3; D gene unclear. The V end lost 4 bases, the J end lost 4 bases, and 13 bases lay between the germline ends. The CDR3 sequence is 14 residues long. The V gene's germline CDR1 is SGHNT and CDR2 YYREEE (reference sequence). The DNA for the CDR3 is TGTGCCAGCAGCGGCGTAGAGTTTCCAGATACGCAGTATTTT. It yields the protein CASSGVEFPDTQYF.

The chain joins TRBV18 to TRBJ2-5, with D tentatively TRBD1 or TRBD2 (5 bases each). Germline V CDR1 and CDR2: KGHSH, LQKENI. Trimming took 4 bases from V and 7 from J, leaving 22 bases between them. This CDR3 is built from 16 residues. The CDR3 coding sequence is TGTGCCAGCTCACGATCGGACCCTGGGACCGGGGTGACCCAGTACTTC. Encoded protein: CASSRSDPGTGVTQYF.

This clone occurred once. The chain employs TRBV29-1 and TRBJ2-3, with TRBD2 identical over 9 bases. V was pared by 4 bases and J by 0 bases, with 2 bases of the junction left unmatched. The germline CDR1 and CDR2 sequences are SQVTM and ANQGSEA. This CDR3 spans 14 amino acids. CDR3 DNA: TGCAGCGTTGGACTAGCGGAAAGCACAGATACGCAGTATTTT. Protein product: CSVGLAESTDTQYF.

The chain recombines TRBV18 with TRBJ1-2; no clear D. The CDR3 covers 13 residues. The germline gives CDR1 KGHSH, CDR2 LQKENI. The germline V and J ends were trimmed by 3 bases and 8 bases, with 13 bases remaining between them. The CDR3 nucleotides read TGTGCCAGCTCACCGGGCTCGTCCGGCGGCTACACCTTC. It specifies CASSPGSSGGYTF.

The chain employs TRBV9 and TRBJ1-2; no reliable D call. The CDR3 has 14 amino acids. The germline CDR1 and CDR2 sequences are SGDLS and YYNGEE. The V and J ends lost 0 bases and 0 bases respectively, with 6 bases between them. The CDR3 loop is CASSVGSANYGYTF. The CDR3 nucleotides read TGTGCCAGCAGCGTAGGATCTGCTAACTATGGCTACACCTTC.

The CDR3 bases are TGCGCCAGCAGCCAACCGCGGGAGGGGAACACTGAAGCTTTCTTT. Amino acids: CASSQPREGNTEAFF. The chain carries TRBV4-1 and TRBJ1-1; no reliable D call. Germline V gene lookup returns CDR1 MGHRA and CDR2 YSYEKL. V was cut by 2 bases and J by 1 base, with 11 bases left in between. The CDR3 is made up of 15 amino acids.

V and J are TRBV19 and TRBJ1-5, with 7 bases lining up with TRBD1. The CDR3 covers 14 residues. After removal of 9 bases from V and 2 bases from J, the junction contained 7 bases not matched to a gene. Per the germline V gene, CDR1 is LNHDA and CDR2 is SQIVND (reference sequence). CDR3 DNA: TGTGCCAGCGAGCGACAGGGTCGCAATCAGCCCCAGCATTTT. It encodes CASERQGRNQPQHF.

The V gene is TRBV5-8, the J gene TRBJ2-7; D is undetermined. The germline CDR1 and CDR2 sequences are SGHTS and YDEGEE. The ends were cut back, 3 bases at V and 5 bases at J, with 18 bases in the middle. The CDR3 sequence is 15 residues long. This CDR3 reads CASSSLNTFADEQYF. DNA of the CDR3: TGTGCCAGCAGCTCTCTGAACACCTTTGCTGACGAGCAGTACTTC.

V and J are TRBV5-6 and TRBJ2-7; TRBD2 is a possible D gene (6 bases). Trimming cost V 4 bases and J 2 bases, with 16 bases left between them. The length of the CDR3 is 15 residues. Germline lookup yields CDR1 SGHDT and CDR2 YYEEEE. As DNA, the CDR3 is TGTGCCAGCAGCCCCAGTCTATCGGGGGCCTACGAGCAGTACTTC. Encoded protein: CASSPSLSGAYEQYF.

CDR3 residues: CASSLGPNYEQYF. In DNA form, the CDR3 reads TGCGCCAGCAGCTTGGGCCCGAACTACGAGCAGTACTTC. V usage is TRBV5-1 and J usage is TRBJ2-7; D gene uncertain. Germline lookup yields CDR1 SGHRS and CDR2 YFSETQ. V was trimmed by 0 bases and J by 3 bases, leaving 7 bases between them. The CDR3 covers 13 residues. Variable domain in full (rest from reference TRBV5-1 and TRBJ2-7): KAGVTQTPRYLIKTRGQQVTLSCSPISGHRSVSWYQQTPGQGLQFLFEYFSETQRNKGNFPGRFSGRQFSNSRSEMNVSTLELGDSALYLCASSLGPNYEQYFGPGTRLTVT.

This sequence joins TRBV4-1 and TRBJ2-3, with D maybe TRBD2 (5 bases). Between the trimmed V and J ends, which lost 4 bases and 2 bases, there was a span of 10 bases. The CDR3 covers 14 residues. CDR1 MGHRA and CDR2 YSYEKL come from the germline V gene. CDR3 region: CASSRAEDTDTQYF. Here the CDR3 DNA reads TGCGCCAGCAGCCGAGCGGAAGACACAGATACGCAGTATTTT.

This clone has a single count. The junction and the germline gene differ at one end; a read error may be behind it. The CDR3 sequence is CASSLGLWEGYTF. DNA of the CDR3: TGCGCCAGCAGCTTGGGGCTGTGGGAGGGCTACACCTTT. V gene TRBV5-1 combines with J gene TRBJ1-2; D ambiguous. In germline, CDR1 is SGHRS, CDR2 YFSETQ. This CDR3 comprises 13 residues.

The chain is built from TRBV5-1 and TRBJ2-3; TRBD2 matches 11 bases. V dropped 0 bases and J dropped 5; count of bases not matched to a gene: 11. This CDR3 spans 18 amino acids. Germline V CDR1 and CDR2: SGHRS, YFSETQ. The CDR3 DNA reads as TGCGCCAGCAGCTTGGTGGGACTAGCGGAGGAATTGGTAGATACGCAGTATTTT. It codes for CASSLVGLAEELVDTQYF.

V and J are TRBV9 and TRBJ1-3; D is uncertain. Germline loops: CDR1 SGDLS, CDR2 YYNGEE. V lost 3 bases and J lost 0, with 4 bases in between. The CDR3 runs 13 residues. The CDR3 protein is CASSEGSGNTIYF. CDR3 nucleotides: TGTGCCAGCAGCGAGGGCTCTGGAAACACCATATATTTT.

The V call is TRBV25-1, the J call TRBJ2-1, with D perhaps matching TRBD1 (6 bases). Germline assignment: CDR1 MGHDK and CDR2 SYGVNS. This CDR3 spans 16 amino acids. Trimming took off 1 base at V and 0 bases at J, with 10 bases between the two ends. In DNA form, the CDR3 reads TGTGCCAGCAGTGAATTTACAGGGAGCTCCTACAATGAGCAGTTCTTC. Translated: CASSEFTGSSYNEQFF.

CDR3 protein: CASSAREGLAGDNEQFF. CDR3 coding DNA: TGTGCCAGCAGCGCACGCGAGGGACTAGCGGGGGACAATGAGCAGTTCTTC. This rearrangement joins TRBV9 to TRBJ2-1; 14 bases line up with TRBD2. Germline loops: CDR1 SGDLS, CDR2 YYNGEE. Trimming cost V 3 bases and J 5 bases; bases outside gene matches: 7. The CDR3 runs to 17 residues. Looking up the rest from reference TRBV9 and TRBJ2-1 gives the full variable domain: DSGVTQTPKHLITATGQRVTLRCSPRSGDLSVYWYQQSLDQGLQFLIQYYNGEERAKGNILERFSAQQFPDLHSELNLSSLELGDSALYFCASSAREGLAGDNEQFFGPGTRLTVL.

The chain has TRBV10-3 and TRBJ2-7; 9 nucleotides align to TRBD2. Germline V gene sequence: CDR1 ENHRY, CDR2 SYGVKD. With 0 bases clipped from V and 4 bases from J, the junction kept 4 bases outside the gene matches. The CDR3 is 15 amino acids. The DNA of the CDR3 is TGTGCCATCAGTGAGTCGGTAGCGGGAGTGTACGAGCAGTACTTC. It is translated as CAISESVAGVYEQYF.

The chain recombines TRBV7-9 with TRBJ1-3, with 8 bases that match TRBD1. The germline CDR1 and CDR2 sequences are SEHNR and FQNEAQ (reference sequence). After removal of 5 bases from V and 6 bases from J, the junction contained 6 bases not matched to a gene. This CDR3 has 14 amino acids. As DNA, the CDR3 is TGTGCCAGCAGCCCTGGACAGGGTCTAAACACCATATATTTT. Its protein product is CASSPGQGLNTIYF.